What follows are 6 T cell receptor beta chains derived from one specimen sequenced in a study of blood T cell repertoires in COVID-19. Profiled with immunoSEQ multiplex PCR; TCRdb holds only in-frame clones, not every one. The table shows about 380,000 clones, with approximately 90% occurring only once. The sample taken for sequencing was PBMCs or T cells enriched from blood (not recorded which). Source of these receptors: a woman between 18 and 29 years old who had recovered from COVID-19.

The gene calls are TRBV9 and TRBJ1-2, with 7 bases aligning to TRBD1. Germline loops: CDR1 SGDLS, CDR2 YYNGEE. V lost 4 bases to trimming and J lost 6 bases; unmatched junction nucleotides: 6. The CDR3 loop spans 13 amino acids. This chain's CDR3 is CASSRTGVNGYTF. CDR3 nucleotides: TGTGCCAGCAGCCGGACAGGAGTCAATGGCTACACCTTC.

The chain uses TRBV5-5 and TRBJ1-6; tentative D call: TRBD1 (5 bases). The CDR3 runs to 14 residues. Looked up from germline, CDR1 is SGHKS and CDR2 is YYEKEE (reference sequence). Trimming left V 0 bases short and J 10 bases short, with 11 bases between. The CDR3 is CASSLEWGASPLHF. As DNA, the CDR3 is TGTGCCAGCAGCTTGGAATGGGGCGCCTCACCCCTCCACTTT.

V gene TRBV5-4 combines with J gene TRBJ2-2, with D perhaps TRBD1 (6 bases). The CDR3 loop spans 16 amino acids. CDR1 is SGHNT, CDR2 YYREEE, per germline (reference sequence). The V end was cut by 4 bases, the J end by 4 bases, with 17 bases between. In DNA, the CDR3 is TGTGCCAGCAGCCAAGACAGGCGTGGCGGCACCGGGGAGCTGTTTTTT. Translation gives CASSQDRRGGTGELFF.

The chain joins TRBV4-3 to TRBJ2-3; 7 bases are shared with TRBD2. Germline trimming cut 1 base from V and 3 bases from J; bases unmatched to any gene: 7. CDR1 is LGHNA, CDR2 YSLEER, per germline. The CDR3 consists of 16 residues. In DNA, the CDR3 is TGCGCCAGCAGCCAAGCGTTATGGGGGGGGACAGATACGCAGTATTTT. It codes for CASSQALWGGTDTQYF.

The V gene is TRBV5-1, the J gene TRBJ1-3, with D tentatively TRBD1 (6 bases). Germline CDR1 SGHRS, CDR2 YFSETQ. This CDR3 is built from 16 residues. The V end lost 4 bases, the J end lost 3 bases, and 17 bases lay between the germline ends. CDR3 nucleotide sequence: TGCGCCAGCAGCCTGGCGGGGGGCGGTTATGGAAACACCATATATTTT. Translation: CASSLAGGGYGNTIYF.

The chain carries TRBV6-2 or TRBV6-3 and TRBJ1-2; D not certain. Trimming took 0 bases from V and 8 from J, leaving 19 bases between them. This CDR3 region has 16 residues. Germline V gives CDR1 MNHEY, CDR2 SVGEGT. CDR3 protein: CASSYSADDISGGYTF. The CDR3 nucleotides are TGTGCCAGCAGTTACTCAGCGGATGACATTAGTGGGGGCTACACCTTC.